Listed below are T cell receptor beta chains from one sample, sequenced in a study of CD8 T cells in ankylosing spondylitis. A single record per CDR3 protein comes from TCRdb applying MiXCR to the 5' RACE reads. Of 350,000 to 450,000 distinct CDR3 sequences listed, 20% to 25% are singletons. The specimen was blood, either unsorted or a sorted T cell fraction (not recorded which). Source of these receptors: a male donor with ankylosing spondylitis or in good health (not recorded which). Both conserved end residues are part of each CDR3. The D gene is left open where the match is weak. The size entry is marked missing in some rows and otherwise reads once, few, many or a size class.

j_call: TRBJ1-1; v_call: TRBV19; d_call: .; clone_size: .; cdr3_nt: TGTGCCAGTAGGCTCAGCATGAACACTGAAGCTTTCTTT; cdr3_aa: CASRLSMNTEAFF
j_call: TRBJ2-7; v_call: TRBV12-3/TRBV12-4; d_call: .; clone_size: many; cdr3_nt: TGTGCCAGCAGTTTTGGTGGCTCCTACGAGCAGTACTTC; cdr3_aa: CASSFGGSYEQYF
j_call: TRBJ2-7; v_call: TRBV7-9; d_call: TRBD2; clone_size: .; cdr3_nt: TGTGCCAGCAGCCCTACTAGCGGGGGTTACTACGAGCAGTACTTC; cdr3_aa: CASSPTSGGYYEQYF
j_call: TRBJ2-7; v_call: TRBV12-3/TRBV12-4; d_call: .; clone_size: .; cdr3_nt: TGTGCCAGCAGTTTAATGAACAGCTACGAGCAGTACTTC; cdr3_aa: CASSLMNSYEQYF
j_call: TRBJ2-2; v_call: TRBV24-1; d_call: .; clone_size: .; cdr3_nt: TGTGCCACCAGTGATTTCAGGGACACCGGGGAGCTGTTTTTT; cdr3_aa: CATSDFRDTGELFF
j_call: TRBJ2-5; v_call: TRBV2; d_call: .; clone_size: .; cdr3_nt: TGTGCCAGCCTGACGGCGTTAGAGACCCAGTACTTC; cdr3_aa: CASLTALETQYF
j_call: TRBJ2-1; v_call: TRBV29-1; d_call: TRBD1; clone_size: .; cdr3_nt: TGCAGCGTTGGCGGGACAGGGATCTACAATGAGCAGTTCTTC; cdr3_aa: CSVGGTGIYNEQFF
j_call: TRBJ2-2; v_call: TRBV7-9; d_call: TRBD1; clone_size: .; cdr3_nt: TGTGCCAGCAGCCGCACAGGGGGCAGGACCGGGGAGCTGTTTTTT; cdr3_aa: CASSRTGGRTGELFF
j_call: TRBJ1-6; v_call: TRBV4-1; d_call: .; clone_size: .; cdr3_nt: TGCGCCAGCAGCCCGGGCCTTTCACCCCTCCACTTT; cdr3_aa: CASSPGLSPLHF
j_call: TRBJ2-7; v_call: TRBV9; d_call: TRBD1; clone_size: .; cdr3_nt: TGTGCCAGCAGCGTAGCCACAGGGGCCCGGTACGAGCAGTACTTC; cdr3_aa: CASSVATGARYEQYF
j_call: TRBJ2-7; v_call: TRBV5-5; d_call: TRBD1; clone_size: .; cdr3_nt: TGTGCCAGCAGCTGGACAGGGACCCTCTCCTACGAGCAGTACTTC; cdr3_aa: CASSWTGTLSYEQYF
j_call: TRBJ2-7; v_call: TRBV7-8; d_call: .; clone_size: few; cdr3_nt: TGTGCCAGCATGGGGCGTAGCTCCTACGAGCAGTACTTC; cdr3_aa: CASMGRSSYEQYF
j_call: TRBJ1-4; v_call: TRBV20-1; d_call: .; clone_size: .; cdr3_nt: TGCAGTGCTGGGGGACAAAGGCACGGTGAAAAACTGTTTTTT; cdr3_aa: CSAGGQRHGEKLFF
j_call: TRBJ1-2; v_call: TRBV29-1; d_call: .; clone_size: .; cdr3_nt: TGCAGCGTTGAAGGGACAACCTATGGCTACACCTTC; cdr3_aa: CSVEGTTYGYTF
j_call: TRBJ1-2; v_call: TRBV21-1; d_call: .; clone_size: once; cdr3_nt: TGTGCCAGCAGCGACCCGACCTTC; cdr3_aa: CASSDPTF
j_call: TRBJ2-7; v_call: TRBV15; d_call: TRBD1; clone_size: .; cdr3_nt: TGTGCCACCAGCAGACGGATTGGGGACAGACCCTACGAGCAGTACTTC; cdr3_aa: CATSRRIGDRPYEQYF
j_call: TRBJ2-3; v_call: TRBV4-1; d_call: TRBD2; clone_size: few; cdr3_nt: TGCGCCAGCAGCCCCTTCGGGGGGGCGGATACGCAGTATTTT; cdr3_aa: CASSPFGGADTQYF
j_call: TRBJ2-3; v_call: TRBV14; d_call: .; clone_size: few; cdr3_nt: TGTGCCAGCAGCCTGCGACCGGGCACAGATACGCAGTATTTT; cdr3_aa: CASSLRPGTDTQYF
j_call: TRBJ2-7; v_call: TRBV12-3/TRBV12-4; d_call: TRBD2; clone_size: many; cdr3_nt: TGTGCCAGCAGTCCATCTGGACTAGCGGGGGGGGAGCAGTACTTC; cdr3_aa: CASSPSGLAGGEQYF
j_call: TRBJ2-7; v_call: TRBV11-2; d_call: .; clone_size: .; cdr3_nt: TGTGCCAGCGCCAACCTCCTTTACGAGCAGTACTTC; cdr3_aa: CASANLLYEQYF
j_call: TRBJ2-5; v_call: TRBV10-1; d_call: TRBD2; clone_size: .; cdr3_nt: TGCGCCAGCACCAATCCCCTCTCCGGGGGGACCCGGTTAGAAGAGACCCAGTACTTC; cdr3_aa: CASTNPLSGGTRLEETQYF
j_call: TRBJ2-5; v_call: TRBV27; d_call: TRBD2; clone_size: .; cdr3_nt: TGTGCCAGCAGTTCACGACTCCCAGCGGGGGGGAAAGAGACCCAGTACTTC; cdr3_aa: CASSSRLPAGGKETQYF
j_call: TRBJ2-7; v_call: TRBV27; d_call: .; clone_size: .; cdr3_nt: TGTGCCAGCAGTTTAAACAGGGATTACTACGAGCAGTACTTC; cdr3_aa: CASSLNRDYYEQYF
j_call: TRBJ2-4; v_call: TRBV6-4; d_call: TRBD1; clone_size: .; cdr3_nt: TGTGCCAGCAGTTTTAGACAGGGTCTAGCCAAAAACATTCAGTACTTC; cdr3_aa: CASSFRQGLAKNIQYF
j_call: TRBJ2-1; v_call: TRBV12-3/TRBV12-4; d_call: .; clone_size: many; cdr3_nt: TGTGCCAGCAGCCCGGGGGAGACTAGTTACTACAATGAGCAGTTCTTC; cdr3_aa: CASSPGETSYYNEQFF
j_call: TRBJ2-2; v_call: TRBV27; d_call: .; clone_size: many; cdr3_nt: TGTGCCAGCAGTTTCGGAGCGAACACCGGGGAGCTGTTTTTT; cdr3_aa: CASSFGANTGELFF
j_call: TRBJ2-3; v_call: TRBV11-1; d_call: TRBD2; clone_size: .; cdr3_nt: TGTGCCAGCAGCTTAACGCCCGTGATGATAGCGGGGGCCAGCACAGATACGCAGTATTTT; cdr3_aa: CASSLTPVMIAGASTDTQYF